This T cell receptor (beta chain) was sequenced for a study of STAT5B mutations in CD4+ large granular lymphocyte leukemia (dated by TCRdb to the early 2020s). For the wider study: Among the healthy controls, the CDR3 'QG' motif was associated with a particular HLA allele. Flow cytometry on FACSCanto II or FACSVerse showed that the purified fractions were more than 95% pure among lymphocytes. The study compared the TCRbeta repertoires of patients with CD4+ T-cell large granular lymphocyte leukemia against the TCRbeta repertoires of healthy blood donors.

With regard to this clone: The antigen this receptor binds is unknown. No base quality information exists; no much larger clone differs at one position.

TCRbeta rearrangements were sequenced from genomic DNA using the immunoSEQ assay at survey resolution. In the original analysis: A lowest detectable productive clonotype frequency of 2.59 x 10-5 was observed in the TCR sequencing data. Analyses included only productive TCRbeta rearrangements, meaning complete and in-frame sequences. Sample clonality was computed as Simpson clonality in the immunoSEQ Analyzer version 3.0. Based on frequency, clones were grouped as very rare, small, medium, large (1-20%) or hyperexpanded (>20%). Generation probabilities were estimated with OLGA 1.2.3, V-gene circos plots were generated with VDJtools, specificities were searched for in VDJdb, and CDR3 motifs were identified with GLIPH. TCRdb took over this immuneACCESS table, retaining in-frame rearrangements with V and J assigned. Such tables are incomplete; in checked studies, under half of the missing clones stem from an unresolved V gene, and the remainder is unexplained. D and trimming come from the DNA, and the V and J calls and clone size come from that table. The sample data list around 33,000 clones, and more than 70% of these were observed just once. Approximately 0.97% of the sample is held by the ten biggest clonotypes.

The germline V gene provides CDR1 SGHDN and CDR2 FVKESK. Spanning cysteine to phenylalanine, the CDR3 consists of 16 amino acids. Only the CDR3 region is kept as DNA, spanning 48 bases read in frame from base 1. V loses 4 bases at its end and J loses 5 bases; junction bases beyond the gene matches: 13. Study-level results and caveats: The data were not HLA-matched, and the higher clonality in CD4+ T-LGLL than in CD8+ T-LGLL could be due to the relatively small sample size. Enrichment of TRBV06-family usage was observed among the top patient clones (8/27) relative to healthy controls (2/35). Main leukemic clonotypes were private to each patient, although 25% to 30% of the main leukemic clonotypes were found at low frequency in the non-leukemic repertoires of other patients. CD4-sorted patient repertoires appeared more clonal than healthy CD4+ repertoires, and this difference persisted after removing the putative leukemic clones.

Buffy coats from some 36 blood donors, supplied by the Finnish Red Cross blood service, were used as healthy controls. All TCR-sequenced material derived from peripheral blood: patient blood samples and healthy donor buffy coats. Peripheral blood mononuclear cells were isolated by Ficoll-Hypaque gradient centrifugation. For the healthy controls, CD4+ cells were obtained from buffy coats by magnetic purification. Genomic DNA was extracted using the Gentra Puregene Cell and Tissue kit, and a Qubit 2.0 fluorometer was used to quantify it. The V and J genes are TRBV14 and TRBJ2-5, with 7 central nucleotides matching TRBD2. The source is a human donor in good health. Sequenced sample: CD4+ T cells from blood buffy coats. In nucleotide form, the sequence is TGTGCCAGCAGCCCCGGACTAGGAAGGGCCGCGGAGACCCAGTACTTC. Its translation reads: CASSPGLGRAAETQYF. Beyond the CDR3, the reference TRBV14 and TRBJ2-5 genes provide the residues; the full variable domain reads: EAGVTQFPSHSVIEKGQTVTLRCDPISGHDNLYWYRRVMGKEIKFLLHFVKESKQDESGMPNNRFLAERTGGTYSTLKVQPAELEDSGVYFCASSPGLGRAAETQYFGPGTRLLVL.